These 28 T cell receptor beta chains were all obtained from the same sample, sequenced in a study of T cells after yellow fever vaccination. TCRdb reanalysed the 5' RACE reads using MiXCR and keeps one entry per CDR3 protein. The repertoire consists of 200,000 to 300,000 distinct CDR3 sequences, with 10% to 15% occurring once and the leading ten covering roughly 0.5%. Specimen: CD4+ T cells sorted from PBMCs, collected 45 days after the yellow fever booster vaccination. Every receptor here comes from a man aged 30 to 39 who received the YFV17D yellow fever vaccine.

This clonotype was found a few times. The chain carries TRBV5-1 and TRBJ2-5, with 7 nucleotides matching TRBD2. V shed 7 bases and J 8 bases; nucleotides not matched to a gene: 14. The CDR3 contains 14 residues. Germline CDR1 SGHRS, CDR2 YFSETQ. Here the CDR3 reads CASLGTNPRGTQYF. CDR3 DNA sequence: TGCGCCAGCCTCGGGACTAACCCCCGGGGAACCCAGTACTTC.

V usage is TRBV20-1 and J usage is TRBJ2-1; no clear D gene. Germline loops: CDR1 DFQATT, CDR2 SNEGSKA (reference sequence). The CDR3 extends over 14 amino acids. Trimming stripped 5 bases from V and 2 bases from J, with 13 bases between. CDR3 residues: CSAVRKVAYNEQFF. In DNA form, the CDR3 reads TGCAGTGCTGTTCGGAAGGTCGCCTACAATGAGCAGTTCTTC.

This clonotype turned up a few times. CDR3 bases: TGTGCCAGCGGACGCCCTGGGGCCCAGTACTTC. Translation gives CASGRPGAQYF. This chain links TRBV6-2 or TRBV6-3 with TRBJ2-5; D unresolved. The V end lost 8 bases, the J end lost 9 bases, and 13 bases lay between the germline ends. This CDR3 has 11 amino acids. Per germline, CDR1 MNHEY and CDR2 SVGEGT.

This clonotype was observed a few times. This sequence joins TRBV7-2 and TRBJ1-2; the match to TRBD1 covers 7 bases. The CDR3 is made up of 15 amino acids. After removal of 5 bases from V and 0 bases from J, the junction contained 6 bases not matched to a gene. In germline, CDR1 is SGHTA, CDR2 FQGNSA. The CDR3 DNA sequence: TGTGCCAGCAGCCACGACAGGGCCCCTAACTATGGCTACACCTTC. Its translation: CASSHDRAPNYGYTF.

The rearrangement joins TRBV12-3 or TRBV12-4 to TRBJ1-2, with 9 nucleotides matching TRBD1. The CDR3 consists of 14 residues. V shed 6 bases and J 6 bases; nucleotides not matched to a gene: 8. CDR3 residues: CASRRTGEVDGYTF. The CDR3, as DNA: TGTGCCAGCAGGAGGACAGGGGAGGTGGATGGCTACACCTTC.

This clonotype was seen a handful of times. This rearrangement joins TRBV20-1 to TRBJ1-1, with D possibly TRBD1 on 5 matching bases. Germline V gives CDR1 DFQATT, CDR2 SNEGSKA (reference sequence). The CDR3 has 14 amino acids. With 2 bases removed from V and 4 bases from J, the gap between germline ends came to 14 bases. The CDR3 loop is CSARRAGWGTEAFF. CDR3 bases: TGCAGTGCTAGAAGAGCAGGGTGGGGCACTGAAGCTTTCTTT.

This clonotype was recorded many times. The chain combines TRBV7-6 with TRBJ2-1; 7 bases map to TRBD2. The CDR3 has 16 amino acids. The V gene's germline CDR1 is SGHVS and CDR2 FNYEAQ. The ends lost 5 bases at V and 8 bases at J; junction bases unmatched: 15. The CDR3 bases are TGTGCCAGCAGCCCCGACGGAGGCGGGAGTTGGGATGAGCAGTTCTTC. Translated: CASSPDGGGSWDEQFF. The full variable domain, completed using reference TRBV7-6 and TRBJ2-1, is GAGVSQSPRYKVTKRGQDVALRCDPISGHVSLYWYRQALGQGPEFLTYFNYEAQQDKSGLPNDRFSAERPEGSISTLTIQRTEQRDSAMYRCASSPDGGGSWDEQFFGPGTRLTVL.

The table lists this clonotype with a few counts. The V call is TRBV7-9, the J call TRBJ2-1; D not resolved. Trimming pared 8 bases from V and 6 bases from J, leaving 8 bases between. The germline V gene has CDR1 SEHNR and CDR2 FQNEAQ (reference sequence). The CDR3 extends over 11 amino acids. The CDR3 spells CASRGINEQFF. For the CDR3, the DNA is TGTGCCAGCCGTGGGATCAATGAGCAGTTCTTC.

This chain connects TRBV7-2 to TRBJ2-1, with D possibly matching TRBD2 (7 bases). The CDR3 totals 15 residues. Looked up from germline, CDR1 is SGHTA and CDR2 is FQGNSA. Between the trimmed V and J ends, which lost 5 bases and 4 bases, there was a span of 15 bases. CDR3 sequence: CASSPQGLSYNEQFF. CDR3 nucleotide sequence: TGTGCCAGCAGCCCACAGGGACTATCTTACAATGAGCAGTTCTTC.

The chain joins TRBV20-1 to TRBJ1-2; D is perhaps TRBD1 (5 bases). V lost 0 bases to trimming and J lost 4 bases, with 21 bases between them. Germline values: CDR1 DFQATT, CDR2 SNEGSKA (reference sequence). This CDR3 region has 17 residues. DNA of the CDR3: TGCAGTGCTAGAGATGGGGCGGGAAGCCCCGTCGGCTATGGCTACACCTTC. Translation gives CSARDGAGSPVGYGYTF.

This clonotype was detected many times. The chain links TRBV6-5 to TRBJ2-1; 8 bases are shared with TRBD2. The CDR3 extends over 17 amino acids. Unmatched junction bases numbered 7, after V lost 0 bases and J lost 3 bases. CDR1 and CDR2 from the germline V gene are MNHEY and SVGAGI. CDR3 residues: CASSYSGLAGIYNEQFF. DNA for the CDR3: TGTGCCAGCAGTTACTCAGGGTTAGCGGGAATCTACAATGAGCAGTTCTTC.

The gene calls are TRBV5-4 and TRBJ2-5; D not certain. Trimming removed 3 bases at V and 0 bases at J, with 6 bases between. The CDR3 sequence is 13 residues long. The germline V gene encodes CDR1 SGHNT and CDR2 YYREEE (reference sequence). CDR3 nucleotide sequence: TGTGCCAGCAGCTCTCAGTACCAAGAGACCCAGTACTTC. Protein: CASSSQYQETQYF.

This clonotype was counted many times. The V gene is TRBV12-3 or TRBV12-4, the J gene TRBJ2-7; D may be TRBD2 (7 bases). This CDR3 contains 13 residues. Trimming took 7 bases from V and 0 from J, leaving 10 bases between them. The CDR3 DNA sequence: TGTGCCAGCAATGGGGGGGCCTCCTACGAGCAGTACTTC. Encoded protein: CASNGGASYEQYF.

The genes are TRBV30 and TRBJ2-1; tentative D call: TRBD1 (6 bases). Germline V CDR1 and CDR2: GTSNPN, SVGIG (reference sequence). The CDR3 has 14 amino acids. Trimming cost V 5 bases and J 4 bases, with 15 bases left between them. CDR3 in DNA: TGTGCCTGGGGGGGCGGCCGTTTATACAATGAGCAGTTCTTC. Amino acids: CAWGGGRLYNEQFF.

Many counts were recorded for this clonotype. This rearrangement joins TRBV7-9 to TRBJ2-7; D is ambiguous. Germline values: CDR1 SEHNR, CDR2 FQNEAQ (reference sequence). V dropped 4 bases and J dropped 3 bases, with 4 bases sitting between them. The CDR3 consists of 11 residues. The CDR3 coding sequence is TGTGCCAGCAGCTCTCTCTACGAGCAGTACTTC. Its protein is CASSSLYEQYF.

This clonotype was found many times. The chain recombines TRBV12-3 or TRBV12-4 with TRBJ2-2; 8 nucleotides align to TRBD2. With V trimmed by 5 bases and J by 1 base, 6 bases remained unmatched. This CDR3 has 16 residues. DNA for the CDR3: TGTGCCAGCAGTGCCAACAGCGGGAGGAACACCGGGGAGCTGTTTTTT. Translated, it gives CASSANSGRNTGELFF.

The chain is built from TRBV5-1 and TRBJ2-7, with 9 bases matching TRBD1. Trimming cost V 2 bases and J 4 bases; bases outside gene matches: 7. This CDR3 region has 15 residues. Germline V gene data show CDR1 as SGHRS and CDR2 as YFSETQ. Here the CDR3 DNA reads TGCGCCAGCAGCTTCCGGGACAGGGTAATTTACGAGCAGTACTTC. This codes for CASSFRDRVIYEQYF.

This clonotype was observed a handful of times. The gene calls are TRBV5-1 and TRBJ2-7; 7 bases are a match to TRBD1. The V segment lost 4 bases and the J segment 5 bases; nucleotides outside the gene matches: 9. The CDR3 extends over 14 amino acids. In germline, CDR1 is SGHRS, CDR2 YFSETQ. CDR3 nucleotide sequence: TGCGCCAGCAGCCCCCTCGGGACAGTCCACGAGCAGTACTTC. Its protein is CASSPLGTVHEQYF.

The genes are TRBV24-1 and TRBJ2-1; TRBD1 matches 7 bases. Per germline, CDR1 KGHDR and CDR2 SFDVKD. This CDR3 contains 16 residues. Trimming took 1 base from V and 1 from J; bases not matched to a gene: 3. CDR3 bases: TGTGCCACCAGTGATTTTAGGGGACAGTCCTACAATGAGCAGTTCTTC. It codes for CATSDFRGQSYNEQFF.

The chain employs TRBV7-2 and TRBJ2-7, with D tentatively TRBD2 (5 bases). Between the trimmed V and J ends, which lost 5 bases and 4 bases, there was a span of 18 bases. The CDR3 has 15 residues. Germline V lookup: CDR1 SGHTA, CDR2 FQGNSA. The CDR3 loop is CASSPPPGNFYEQYF. The CDR3 nucleotides are TGTGCCAGCAGCCCACCCCCGGGGAACTTTTACGAGCAGTACTTC.

This clonotype was picked up one time. The V gene is TRBV20-1, the J gene TRBJ2-7; D is uncertain. Trimming removed 5 bases at V and 2 bases at J, with 19 bases between. CDR3 length: 15 residues. Per germline, CDR1 DFQATT and CDR2 SNEGSKA (reference sequence). The CDR3 loop reads CSALGVADRTYEQYF. The DNA of the CDR3 is TGCAGTGCTCTGGGTGTGGCGGACCGGACCTACGAGCAGTACTTC.

The chain is built from TRBV7-2 and TRBJ2-3, with unresolved D. Looked up from germline, CDR1 is SGHTA and CDR2 is FQGNSA. The V gene lost 2 bases and the J gene lost 7 bases, with 19 bases spanning the gap. The CDR3 consists of 16 residues. The CDR3 DNA reads TGTGCCAGCAGCTTAAACCCCGGGCCCTTTGGAAATACGCAGTATTTT. Encoded protein: CASSLNPGPFGNTQYF.

This clonotype was seen only a few times. This rearrangement joins TRBV30 to TRBJ2-4, with D possibly TRBD2 on 6 matching bases. Germline CDR1 GTSNPN, CDR2 SVGIG (reference sequence). The CDR3 extends over 12 amino acids. Trimming pared 7 bases from V and 9 bases from J, leaving 16 bases between. CDR3 DNA sequence: TGTGCCTTAGGACGGAGGGCAGGCATTCAGTACTTC. Its translation: CALGRRAGIQYF.

This clonotype was detected many times. The chain employs TRBV7-6 and TRBJ2-3; 8 nucleotides align to TRBD2. This CDR3 has 14 residues. Germline loops: CDR1 SGHVS, CDR2 FNYEAQ. V was pared by 1 base and J by 7 bases, with 4 bases of the junction left unmatched. CDR3 protein: CASSLEREGHTQYF. CDR3 DNA sequence: TGTGCCAGCAGCTTAGAACGGGAGGGCCATACGCAGTATTTT.

This clonotype has more than one count but fewer than ten. J is TRBJ2-7 and V is TRBV10-3; D unresolved. The CDR3 spans 13 residues. Trimming left V 8 bases short and J 0 bases short, with 11 bases between. The germline V gene has CDR1 ENHRY and CDR2 SYGVKD. The CDR3 nucleotides read TGTGCCATCCTCGCGGCAAACTCCTACGAGCAGTACTTC. Its protein product is CAILAANSYEQYF.

The chain carries TRBV5-6 and TRBJ2-5; D remains unclear. V gave up 3 bases and J gave up 2 bases, with 17 bases separating them. Per germline, CDR1 SGHDT and CDR2 YYEEEE. This CDR3 is 16 amino acids long. This chain's CDR3 is CASSWSTGGDQETQYF. The CDR3 DNA follows: TGTGCCAGCAGCTGGAGCACGGGCGGTGATCAAGAGACCCAGTACTTC.

This clonotype was counted between two and nine times. The chain recombines TRBV27 with TRBJ2-7, with D possibly being TRBD2 (6 bases). Trimming removed 3 bases from V and 2 bases from J, with 14 bases in between. CDR1 MNHEY and CDR2 SMNVEV come from the germline V gene (reference sequence). The CDR3 loop spans 15 amino acids. The CDR3 reads CASSLEPWGAYEQYF. The CDR3 nucleotides read TGTGCCAGCAGTTTGGAGCCGTGGGGGGCCTACGAGCAGTACTTC.

This clonotype was counted between two and nine times. The chain recombines TRBV29-1 with TRBJ2-5; D unclear. The germline V gene has CDR1 SQVTM and CDR2 ANQGSEA. The CDR3 has 13 residues. Trimming cost V 2 bases and J 2 bases, with 9 bases left between them. DNA for the CDR3: TGCAGCGTTGAAAGGAATCATCAAGAGACCCAGTACTTC. This codes for CSVERNHQETQYF. Complete variable domain (other parts from reference TRBV29-1 and TRBJ2-5): SAVISQKPSRDICQRGTSLTIQCQVDSQVTMMFWYRQQPGQSLTLIATANQGSEATYESGFVIDKFPISRPNLTFSTLTVSNMSPEDSSIYLCSVERNHQETQYFGPGTRLLVL.